This T cell receptor beta chain stems from a study of blood T cell repertoires in COVID-19. Study-wide background: Sources were T cells, B-cell-depleted T cells, or PBMCs; the material itself was cDNA or gDNA.

In germline, CDR1 is SGHRS, CDR2 YFSETQ. V was trimmed by 2 bases and J by 0 bases, leaving 8 bases between them. CDR3 length: 15 residues. Profiled with immunoSEQ multiplex PCR; TCRdb holds only in-frame clones, not every one. This table holds 250,000 to 300,000 clones, about 89% found once. The sequencing input was peripheral blood. The J gene is TRBJ2-2, the V gene TRBV5-1, with D maybe TRBD2 (5 bases). The clonotype originates from a woman aged 40 to 49 who had recovered from COVID-19. CDR3 sequence (DNA): TGCGCCAGCAGCTTCGGGGTCGCGAACACCGGGGAGCTGTTTTTT. As protein: CASSFGVANTGELFF.